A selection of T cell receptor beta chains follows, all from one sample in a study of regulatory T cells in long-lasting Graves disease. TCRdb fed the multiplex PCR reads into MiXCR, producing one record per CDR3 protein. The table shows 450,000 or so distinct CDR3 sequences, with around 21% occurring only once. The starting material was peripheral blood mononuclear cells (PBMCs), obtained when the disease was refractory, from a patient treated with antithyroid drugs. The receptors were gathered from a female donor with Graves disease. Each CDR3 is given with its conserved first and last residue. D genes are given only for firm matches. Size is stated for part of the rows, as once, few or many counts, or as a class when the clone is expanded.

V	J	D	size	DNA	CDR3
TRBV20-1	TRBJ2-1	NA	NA	TGCAGTGCCCTTGGACTGTTGGTTGGGATTAATGAGCAGTTCTTC	CSALGLLVGINEQFF
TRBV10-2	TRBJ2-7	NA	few	TGCGCCAGCAGCGTCACCTCAACCTACGAGCAGTACTTC	CASSVTSTYEQYF
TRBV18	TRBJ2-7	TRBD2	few	TGTGCCAGCTCACCAACCCTCCGCGGGAGAAGCTACGAGCAGTACTTC	CASSPTLRGRSYEQYF
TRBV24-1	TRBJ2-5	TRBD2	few	TGTGCCACCAGTGATCCCAGCGGGAAGATACAAGAGACCCAGTACTTC	CATSDPSGKIQETQYF
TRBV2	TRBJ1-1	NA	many	TGTGCCAGCAGTGAAGAGGTCATGAACACTGAAGCTTTCTTT	CASSEEVMNTEAFF
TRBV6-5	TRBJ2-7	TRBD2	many	TGTGCCAGCAGTTACACCGGGACTAGCGATGATGAGCAGTACTTC	CASSYTGTSDDEQYF
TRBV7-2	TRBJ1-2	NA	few	TGTGCCAGCAGCCCAGAGGGGTCTTTCGGAGGCTACACCTTC	CASSPEGSFGGYTF
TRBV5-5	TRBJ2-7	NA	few	TGTGCCAGCAGCTTGGCCGCGGTTCGCTACGAGCAGTACTTC	CASSLAAVRYEQYF
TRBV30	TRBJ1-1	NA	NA	TGTGCCTGGAGTGCCGGACTGTTCATGAACACTGAAGCTTTCTTT	CAWSAGLFMNTEAFF
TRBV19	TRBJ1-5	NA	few	TGTGCCAGTATCAATCCCCGCCAGGGCAATCAGCCCCAGCATTTT	CASINPRQGNQPQHF
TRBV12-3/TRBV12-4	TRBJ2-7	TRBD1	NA	TGTGCCAGCAGTTCCGGGCCAGGGGGTCGCTACGAGCAGTACTTC	CASSSGPGGRYEQYF
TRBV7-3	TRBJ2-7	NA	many	TGTGCCAGCAGCTTAACGTTTCGGCTTGAGCAGTACTTC	CASSLTFRLEQYF
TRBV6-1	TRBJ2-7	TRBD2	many	TGTGCCAGCACCTATTCGGGGGGGAGGGCCCACGAGCAGTACTTC	CASTYSGGRAHEQYF
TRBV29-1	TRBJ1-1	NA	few	TGCAGCGTTGGGAGGGGTGAAGAAGCTTTCTTT	CSVGRGEEAFF
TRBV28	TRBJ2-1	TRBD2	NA	TGTGCCAGCAGTTTATGGACTAGCGGGACAACCTACAATGAGCAGTTCTTC	CASSLWTSGTTYNEQFF
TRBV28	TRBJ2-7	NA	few	TGTGCCAGCACCAGAGGCATCCCGACAGATAAGACCTACGAGCAGTACTTC	CASTRGIPTDKTYEQYF
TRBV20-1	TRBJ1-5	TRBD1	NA	TGCAGTGCCCCCCTAGGGACAGATAGCAATCAGCCCCAGCATTTT	CSAPLGTDSNQPQHF
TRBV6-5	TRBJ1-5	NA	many	TGTGCCAGCAGTTATGGGGCAGGGTATCAGCCCCAGCATTTT	CASSYGAGYQPQHF
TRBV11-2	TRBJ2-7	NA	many	TGTGCCAGCAGCGTTGGGACTGACCGATACGAGCAGTACTTC	CASSVGTDRYEQYF
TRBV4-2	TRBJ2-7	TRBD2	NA	TGTGCCAGCAGCCAAGGGCTTAGCGGGAGTATCGAGCAGTACTTC	CASSQGLSGSIEQYF
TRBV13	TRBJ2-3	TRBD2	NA	TGTGCCAGCAGCTATAGCGGGTCACGAACAGATACGCAGTATTTT	CASSYSGSRTDTQYF
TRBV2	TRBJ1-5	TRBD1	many	TGTGCCAGCAAGGGGCAGGGGGCGGTTCAGCCCCAGCATTTT	CASKGQGAVQPQHF
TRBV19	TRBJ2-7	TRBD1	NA	TGTGCCAGTAGTGCGGGACAGGTTTTGGAGCAGTACTTC	CASSAGQVLEQYF
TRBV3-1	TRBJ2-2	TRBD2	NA	TGTGCCAGCAGCCAAGCTAAGATAATGGGACTACCGAACACCGGGGAGCTGTTTTTT	CASSQAKIMGLPNTGELFF
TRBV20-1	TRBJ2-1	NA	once	TGCAGTGCTAATAATCTTGGCAGGGAGCAGTTCTTC	CSANNLGREQFF
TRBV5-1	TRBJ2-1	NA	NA	TGCGCCAGCAGGGCACCGACTAGTTCTGAGCAGTTCTTC	CASRAPTSSEQFF
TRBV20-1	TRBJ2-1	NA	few	TGCAGTGCTCCGGACTCCTACAATGAGCAGTTCTTC	CSAPDSYNEQFF
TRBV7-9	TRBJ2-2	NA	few	TGTGCCAGCAGCCCCGAAGCTCCCGGGGAGCTGTTTTTT	CASSPEAPGELFF
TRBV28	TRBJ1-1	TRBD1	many	TGTGCCAGCAGTTTACGGGGACAGATGAACACTGAAGCTTTCTTT	CASSLRGQMNTEAFF
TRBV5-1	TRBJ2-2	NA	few	TGCGCCAGCAGCCAGATCAGCACCGGGGAGCTGTTTTTT	CASSQISTGELFF
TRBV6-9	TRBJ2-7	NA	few	TGTGCCAGCAGTTCCACCGACCAAGCCTACGAGCAGTACTTC	CASSSTDQAYEQYF
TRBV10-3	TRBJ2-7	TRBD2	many	TGTGCCATCAGTGACTTGGATAGCGGGAGTAGAAACGAGCAGTACTTC	CAISDLDSGSRNEQYF
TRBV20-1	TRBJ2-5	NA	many	TGCAGTGCTAGGGCAGGGAATCAAGAGACCCAGTACTTC	CSARAGNQETQYF
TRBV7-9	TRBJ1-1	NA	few	TGTGCCAGCAGCTTGGGCTCCCCGGGGACTGAAGCTTTCTTT	CASSLGSPGTEAFF